A selection of T cell receptor beta chains follows, all from one sample in a study of response to subunit inactivated influenza vaccine. Using its own MiXCR run on the RT-PCR reads, TCRdb lists one record per CDR3 protein. The table shows a few hundred thousand distinct CDR3 sequences, with approximately 23% occurring only once. Sequenced material: PBMCs from blood, taken about 20 months after vaccination. The receptors shown here come from a man between 50 and 69 years old who received an inactivated influenza vaccine. CDR3s include the opening cysteine and the closing phenylalanine or tryptophan. D genes are given only for firm matches. Clone size appears in some rows only: once, few, many, or a class for an expanded clone.

j_gene: TRBJ1-6; v_gene: TRBV20-1; d_gene: TRBD1; abundance: few; CDR3nt: TGCAGTGCTAGAAGGGGGACAGCCTACTATAATTCACCCCTCCACTTT; CDR3aa: CSARRGTAYYNSPLHF
j_gene: TRBJ1-6; v_gene: TRBV2; d_gene: -; abundance: -; CDR3nt: TGTGCCAGCAGTGAATGGCAAGATAATTCACCCCTCCACTTT; CDR3aa: CASSEWQDNSPLHF
j_gene: TRBJ1-6; v_gene: TRBV29-1; d_gene: -; abundance: few; CDR3nt: TGCAGCGTTGATTGCCAGTTTAATTCACCCCTCCACTTT; CDR3aa: CSVDCQFNSPLHF
j_gene: TRBJ1-1; v_gene: TRBV4-2; d_gene: -; abundance: -; CDR3nt: TGTGCCAGCAGCCAAGATATGAGGGGGGAGAACACTGAAGCTTTCTTT; CDR3aa: CASSQDMRGENTEAFF
j_gene: TRBJ2-1; v_gene: TRBV20-1; d_gene: TRBD1; abundance: once; CDR3nt: TGCAGTGCTAGACCAGGACAGGTGGTCAATGAGCAGTTCTTC; CDR3aa: CSARPGQVVNEQFF
j_gene: TRBJ2-1; v_gene: TRBV9; d_gene: TRBD2; abundance: few; CDR3nt: TGTGCCAGCAGCGTAGTCCCTAGCGGGGGCTGGAATGAGCAGTTCTTC; CDR3aa: CASSVVPSGGWNEQFF
j_gene: TRBJ1-4; v_gene: TRBV5-1; d_gene: -; abundance: -; CDR3nt: TGCGCCAGCAGCTTGAGTGGCCACACTAATGAAAAACTGTTTTTT; CDR3aa: CASSLSGHTNEKLFF
j_gene: TRBJ2-3; v_gene: TRBV20-1; d_gene: -; abundance: few; CDR3nt: TGCAGTGCTAGAGATCTGGCAATGAGGGATACGCAGTATTTT; CDR3aa: CSARDLAMRDTQYF
j_gene: TRBJ2-7; v_gene: TRBV7-8; d_gene: -; abundance: -; CDR3nt: TGTGCCAGCAGCTTTAGTGCTTCGGTTGCGTACGAGCAGTACTTC; CDR3aa: CASSFSASVAYEQYF
j_gene: TRBJ1-3; v_gene: TRBV9; d_gene: -; abundance: -; CDR3nt: TGTGCCAGCAGCGTAGGTCGGACTGCTGGAAACACCATATATTTT; CDR3aa: CASSVGRTAGNTIYF
j_gene: TRBJ2-7; v_gene: TRBV12-3/TRBV12-4; d_gene: TRBD1; abundance: -; CDR3nt: TGTGCCAGCGGGACAGGGGATATCTACGAGCAGTACTTC; CDR3aa: CASGTGDIYEQYF
j_gene: TRBJ1-5; v_gene: TRBV23-1; d_gene: TRBD1; abundance: once; CDR3nt: TGCGCCAGCAGTTATCGTAGGGACAGATTTCGCAATCAGCCCCAGCATTTT; CDR3aa: CASSYRRDRFRNQPQHF
j_gene: TRBJ1-6; v_gene: TRBV6-1; d_gene: TRBD1; abundance: few; CDR3nt: TGTGCCAGCAGCCAGACAGGGCGGGACTCACCCCTCCACTTT; CDR3aa: CASSQTGRDSPLHF
j_gene: TRBJ1-3; v_gene: TRBV12-3/TRBV12-4; d_gene: -; abundance: few; CDR3nt: TGTGCCAGCAGTTGGGAGGGTCTTTCTGGAAACACCATATATTTT; CDR3aa: CASSWEGLSGNTIYF
j_gene: TRBJ2-5; v_gene: TRBV12-3/TRBV12-4; d_gene: -; abundance: -; CDR3nt: TGTGCCAGCAGTCCTGGGGAACAAGAGACCCAGTACTTC; CDR3aa: CASSPGEQETQYF
j_gene: TRBJ2-5; v_gene: TRBV10-3; d_gene: TRBD2; abundance: -; CDR3nt: TGTGCCACCGGGACTAGCGTCGAGACCCAGTACTTC; CDR3aa: CATGTSVETQYF
j_gene: TRBJ1-5; v_gene: TRBV12-3/TRBV12-4; d_gene: -; abundance: many; CDR3nt: TGTGCCAGCAGTGCCGCCGGAAGCAATCAGCCCCAGCATTTT; CDR3aa: CASSAAGSNQPQHF
j_gene: TRBJ2-1; v_gene: TRBV4-3; d_gene: TRBD2; abundance: -; CDR3nt: TGCGCCAGCAGCCAGTTAGCGGGAGGGCCCTACAATGAGCAGTTCTTC; CDR3aa: CASSQLAGGPYNEQFF
j_gene: TRBJ1-6; v_gene: TRBV12-3/TRBV12-4; d_gene: -; abundance: -; CDR3nt: TGTGCCAGCAGTTTTCGGGGTAACAATTCACCCCTCCAATTT; CDR3aa: CASSFRGNNSPLQF
j_gene: TRBJ2-2; v_gene: TRBV4-1; d_gene: TRBD2; abundance: few; CDR3nt: TGCGCCAGCAGCCCCAGACTAGCGGGAGATTCAGCCGGGGAGCTGTTTTTT; CDR3aa: CASSPRLAGDSAGELFF
j_gene: TRBJ1-5; v_gene: TRBV7-2; d_gene: TRBD1; abundance: -; CDR3nt: TGTGCCAGCAGCTTAGTTGGGACAGGGAACAATCAGCCCCAGCATTTT; CDR3aa: CASSLVGTGNNQPQHF
j_gene: TRBJ1-1; v_gene: TRBV15; d_gene: TRBD1; abundance: few; CDR3nt: TGTGCCACCAGCAGAGCCAGGGGGCTGAACACTGAAGCTTTCTTT; CDR3aa: CATSRARGLNTEAFF
j_gene: TRBJ1-4; v_gene: TRBV11-1; d_gene: -; abundance: -; CDR3nt: TGTGCCAGCAGCTTAAGAGGAGTTGCAGCCCGACCTAATGAAAAACTGTTTTTT; CDR3aa: CASSLRGVAARPNEKLFF
j_gene: TRBJ1-4; v_gene: TRBV9; d_gene: -; abundance: -; CDR3nt: TGTGCCAGCAGCGCAACAGGGATGAATGAAAAACTGTTTTTT; CDR3aa: CASSATGMNEKLFF
j_gene: TRBJ2-3; v_gene: TRBV20-1; d_gene: TRBD2; abundance: few; CDR3nt: TGCAGTGCTTGGACTAGCGGGAACACAGATACGCAGTATTTT; CDR3aa: CSAWTSGNTDTQYF
j_gene: TRBJ1-2; v_gene: TRBV19; d_gene: TRBD1; abundance: -; CDR3nt: TGTGCCAGTACCGGGACAGGGGGCAAGAATGGCTACACCTTC; CDR3aa: CASTGTGGKNGYTF
j_gene: TRBJ2-1; v_gene: TRBV6-5; d_gene: -; abundance: few; CDR3nt: TGTGCCAGCAGTTACTCGAACGCAGGGTACCACGAGGATGAGCAGTTCTTC; CDR3aa: CASSYSNAGYHEDEQFF
j_gene: TRBJ1-2; v_gene: TRBV5-4; d_gene: -; abundance: -; CDR3nt: TGTGCCAGCAGATATGTAAGGGGCGTAGACTATGGCTACACCTTC; CDR3aa: CASRYVRGVDYGYTF
j_gene: TRBJ1-5; v_gene: TRBV20-1; d_gene: TRBD1; abundance: -; CDR3nt: TGCAGTGCTACGGCGACAGGGGGTCAGCCCCAGCATTTT; CDR3aa: CSATATGGQPQHF
j_gene: TRBJ2-1; v_gene: TRBV5-1; d_gene: -; abundance: -; CDR3nt: TGCGCCAGCAGCTTGGCAACCACCCCCCAGAGGGAGTTCTTC; CDR3aa: CASSLATTPQREFF
j_gene: TRBJ1-1; v_gene: TRBV2; d_gene: -; abundance: -; CDR3nt: TGTGCCAGCAGTGAATGGAGGGGGGCTTTCTTT; CDR3aa: CASSEWRGAFF
j_gene: TRBJ2-1; v_gene: TRBV20-1; d_gene: TRBD2; abundance: few; CDR3nt: TGCAGTGCTACCCCAGCGGGGGGGCGATCCTATGAGCAGTTCTTC; CDR3aa: CSATPAGGRSYEQFF
j_gene: TRBJ2-1; v_gene: TRBV6-5; d_gene: TRBD2; abundance: -; CDR3nt: TGTGCCAGCAGAAATAGCGGGGGGCCGTACAATGAGCAGTTCTTC; CDR3aa: CASRNSGGPYNEQFF
j_gene: TRBJ1-2; v_gene: TRBV29-1; d_gene: TRBD1; abundance: many; CDR3nt: TGCAGCGTTGAGGGGACAGGGGATGGCTACACCTTC; CDR3aa: CSVEGTGDGYTF
j_gene: TRBJ1-6; v_gene: TRBV2; d_gene: -; abundance: few; CDR3nt: TGTGCCAGCACTTGGGCCGGTCTTGGCAATTCACCCCTCCACTTT; CDR3aa: CASTWAGLGNSPLHF
j_gene: TRBJ1-3; v_gene: TRBV4-3; d_gene: -; abundance: many; CDR3nt: TGCGCCAGCAGCCGGGGGACCGCGGGATCTGGAAACACCATATATTTT; CDR3aa: CASSRGTAGSGNTIYF
j_gene: TRBJ1-5; v_gene: TRBV7-2; d_gene: TRBD1; abundance: -; CDR3nt: TGTGCCAGCAGCTCGGGACAGTATCAGCCCCAGCATTTT; CDR3aa: CASSSGQYQPQHF
j_gene: TRBJ2-7; v_gene: TRBV12-3/TRBV12-4; d_gene: TRBD2; abundance: -; CDR3nt: TGTGCCAGCAGTTTGTCCGGGGGGTTTGATGGGCAGTACTTC; CDR3aa: CASSLSGGFDGQYF
j_gene: TRBJ2-2; v_gene: TRBV7-8; d_gene: -; abundance: -; CDR3nt: TGTGCCAGCAGCTTAGCGGGAAGTCCTAGCTTGCCCGGGGAGCTGTTTTTT; CDR3aa: CASSLAGSPSLPGELFF
j_gene: TRBJ2-3; v_gene: TRBV11-2; d_gene: TRBD2; abundance: many; CDR3nt: TGTGCCAGCAGCACTGGACTAGCGGAGCTCTGGGACACAGATACGCAGTATTTT; CDR3aa: CASSTGLAELWDTDTQYF
j_gene: TRBJ2-1; v_gene: TRBV4-3; d_gene: -; abundance: -; CDR3nt: TGCGCCAGCAGCCAAGATAGGCTAGGGTCGGGTGAGCAGTTCTTC; CDR3aa: CASSQDRLGSGEQFF
j_gene: TRBJ1-1; v_gene: TRBV7-2; d_gene: -; abundance: -; CDR3nt: TGTGCCAGCAGCTTAGACGGGGGCTTTACTGAAGCTTTCTTT; CDR3aa: CASSLDGGFTEAFF
j_gene: TRBJ1-2; v_gene: TRBV7-2; d_gene: TRBD1; abundance: few; CDR3nt: TGTGCCAGCAGTTTCGCCGGACAGGGGTATGGCTACACCTTC; CDR3aa: CASSFAGQGYGYTF
j_gene: TRBJ1-2; v_gene: TRBV5-1; d_gene: TRBD1; abundance: few; CDR3nt: TGCGCCAGCAGCACCCAGACAGGGGTTAAAGGCTATGGCTACACCTTC; CDR3aa: CASSTQTGVKGYGYTF
j_gene: TRBJ1-1; v_gene: TRBV3-1; d_gene: TRBD1; abundance: -; CDR3nt: TGTGCCAGCCGGGACAGGGGGCGAGGAGGAGAAGCTTTCTTT; CDR3aa: CASRDRGRGGEAFF
j_gene: TRBJ1-2; v_gene: TRBV12-3/TRBV12-4; d_gene: -; abundance: few; CDR3nt: TGTGCCAGCAGTTTAAGGAGTGGCAGGGCTAACTATGGCTACACCTTC; CDR3aa: CASSLRSGRANYGYTF
j_gene: TRBJ2-2; v_gene: TRBV5-1; d_gene: -; abundance: few; CDR3nt: TGCGCCAGCAGTCAAAGGACGGGGAACACCGGGGAGCTGTTTTTT; CDR3aa: CASSQRTGNTGELFF
j_gene: TRBJ2-2; v_gene: TRBV9; d_gene: -; abundance: few; CDR3nt: TGTGCCAGCGGAAGGTCCACCGGGGAGCTGTTTTTT; CDR3aa: CASGRSTGELFF
j_gene: TRBJ1-3; v_gene: TRBV27; d_gene: -; abundance: few; CDR3nt: TGTGCCAGCAGCCAGGGACATCCGTACTCTGGAAACACCATATATTTT; CDR3aa: CASSQGHPYSGNTIYF
j_gene: TRBJ2-5; v_gene: TRBV12-5; d_gene: TRBD2; abundance: -; CDR3nt: TGTGCTAGTGGATGGGAAGGAAACCGGACTAGCGGGAGGTCCCAGTACTTC; CDR3aa: CASGWEGNRTSGRSQYF
j_gene: TRBJ2-5; v_gene: TRBV4-2; d_gene: TRBD2; abundance: -; CDR3nt: TGTGCCAGCAGCCCCTACCCGACTAGCGGGAAAGATAAAGAGACCCAGTACTTC; CDR3aa: CASSPYPTSGKDKETQYF
j_gene: TRBJ1-1; v_gene: TRBV5-5; d_gene: -; abundance: -; CDR3nt: TGTGCCAGCAACTCCGCAGGGAACACTGAAGCTTTCTTT; CDR3aa: CASNSAGNTEAFF
j_gene: TRBJ1-1; v_gene: TRBV19; d_gene: -; abundance: -; CDR3nt: TGTGCCAGTAGTAAAAGGGGCATAACTGAAGCTTTCTTT; CDR3aa: CASSKRGITEAFF
j_gene: TRBJ2-7; v_gene: TRBV2; d_gene: -; abundance: -; CDR3nt: TGTGCCAGCAGTGAGCGCAGGATCTACGAGCAGTACTTC; CDR3aa: CASSERRIYEQYF
j_gene: TRBJ2-1; v_gene: TRBV4-2; d_gene: -; abundance: few; CDR3nt: TGTGCCAGCAGCCGAGATCGGGGGGCCGACAATGAGCAGTTCTTC; CDR3aa: CASSRDRGADNEQFF
j_gene: TRBJ1-3; v_gene: TRBV29-1; d_gene: TRBD1; abundance: few; CDR3nt: TGCAGCGTGGGGGTAACAGGGGGCGGAAACACCATATATTTT; CDR3aa: CSVGVTGGGNTIYF
j_gene: TRBJ1-5; v_gene: TRBV3-1; d_gene: -; abundance: -; CDR3nt: TGTGCCAGCAGCCAATTTACAGGGTCGGGTCAGCCCCAGCATTTT; CDR3aa: CASSQFTGSGQPQHF
j_gene: TRBJ2-5; v_gene: TRBV6-2/TRBV6-3; d_gene: TRBD1; abundance: -; CDR3nt: TGTGCCAGCAGTCCAAGGACAGGGTTCGAGACCCAGTACTTC; CDR3aa: CASSPRTGFETQYF